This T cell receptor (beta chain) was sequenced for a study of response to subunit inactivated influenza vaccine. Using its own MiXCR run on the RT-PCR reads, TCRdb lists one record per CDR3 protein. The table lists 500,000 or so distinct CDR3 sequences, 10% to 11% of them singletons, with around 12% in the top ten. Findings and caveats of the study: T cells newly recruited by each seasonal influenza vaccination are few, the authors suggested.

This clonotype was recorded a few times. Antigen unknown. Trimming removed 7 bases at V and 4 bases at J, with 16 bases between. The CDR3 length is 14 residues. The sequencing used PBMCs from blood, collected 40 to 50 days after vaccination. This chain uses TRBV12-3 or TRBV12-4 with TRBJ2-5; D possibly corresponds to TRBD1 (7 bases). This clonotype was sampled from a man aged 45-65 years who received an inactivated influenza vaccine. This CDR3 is CASTLGGGLETQYF. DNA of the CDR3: TGTGCCAGCACCCTAGGAGGGGGCTTAGAGACCCAGTACTTC.